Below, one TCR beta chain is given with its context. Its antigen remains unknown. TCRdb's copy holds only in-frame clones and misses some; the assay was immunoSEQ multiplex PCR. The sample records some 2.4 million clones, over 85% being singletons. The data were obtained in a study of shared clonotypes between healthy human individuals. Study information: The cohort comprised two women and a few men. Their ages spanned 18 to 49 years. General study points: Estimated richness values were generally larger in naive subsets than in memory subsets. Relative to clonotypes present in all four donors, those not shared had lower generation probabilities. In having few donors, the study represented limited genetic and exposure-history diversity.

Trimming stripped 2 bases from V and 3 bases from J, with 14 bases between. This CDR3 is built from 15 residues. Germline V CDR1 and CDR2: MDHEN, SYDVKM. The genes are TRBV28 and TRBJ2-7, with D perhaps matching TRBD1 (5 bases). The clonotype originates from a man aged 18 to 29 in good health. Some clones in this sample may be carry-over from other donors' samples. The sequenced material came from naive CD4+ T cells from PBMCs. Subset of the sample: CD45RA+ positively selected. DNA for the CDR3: TGTGCCAGCAGTTTAATCTTGGCAGGGAACTACGAGCAGTACTTC. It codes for CASSLILAGNYEQYF.